This T cell receptor beta chain was recovered during a study of prognosis after radiotherapy for stage I lung cancer. Overall study findings and caveats: A difference in TRBV and TRBJ gene usage was reportedly seen between patients with and without metastases. In patients who developed distant metastases, Shannon entropy measured after stereotactic body radiation therapy was lower, and baseline Shannon entropy was not associated with metastases. Unique TCR clone counts were lower following stereotactic body radiation therapy (median roughly 9,300 versus 7,200).

In this sample, this clonotype turned up many times. Its antigen remains unidentified. Germline-derived CDR1 and CDR2 are DFQATT and SNEGSKA (reference sequence). The V end lost 0 bases, the J end lost 6 bases, and 14 bases lay between the germline ends. The CDR3 is 15 residues long. The authors amplified TCR beta CDR3 from genomic DNA using two-round multiplex PCR. Round-one PCR had primers specific to each TRBV and TRBJ gene. TCRdb analysed the multiplex PCR reads with MiXCR anew, one entry per CDR3 protein. The table shows fewer than 35,000 distinct CDR3 sequences, with roughly 31% occurring only once.

Specimen: PBMCs, collected before or after stereotactic body radiation therapy (not recorded which). The TCR was taken from a donor of 50 years or more with non-small cell lung cancer. The chain couples TRBV20-1 to TRBJ2-2, with no clear D. The CDR3 DNA sequence: TGCAGTGCTAGAGAAGGGAAACAGACGGCCGGGGAGCTGTTTTTT. The encoded protein is CSAREGKQTAGELFF.